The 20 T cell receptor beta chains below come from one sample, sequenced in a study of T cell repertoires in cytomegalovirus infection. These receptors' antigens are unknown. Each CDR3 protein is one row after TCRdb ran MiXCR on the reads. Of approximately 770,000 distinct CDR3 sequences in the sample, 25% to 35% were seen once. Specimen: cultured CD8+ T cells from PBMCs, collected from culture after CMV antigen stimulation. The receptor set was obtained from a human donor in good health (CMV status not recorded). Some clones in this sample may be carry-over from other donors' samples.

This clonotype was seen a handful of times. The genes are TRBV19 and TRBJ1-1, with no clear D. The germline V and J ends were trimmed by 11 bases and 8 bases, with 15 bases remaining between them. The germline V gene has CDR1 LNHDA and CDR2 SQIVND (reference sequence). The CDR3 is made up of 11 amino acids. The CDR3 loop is CAAHRGIEAFF. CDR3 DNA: TGTGCCGCCCACCGGGGAATCGAAGCTTTCTTT.

The CDR3 nucleotides are TGCAGCGTTGACGAGGGTTACGAGCAGTACTTC. Its protein is CSVDEGYEQYF. V is TRBV29-1 and J is TRBJ2-7; D may be TRBD2 (5 bases). Germline V gene data show CDR1 as SQVTM and CDR2 as ANQGSEA. With 3 bases removed from V and 4 bases from J, the gap between germline ends came to 7 bases. The CDR3 has 11 amino acids.

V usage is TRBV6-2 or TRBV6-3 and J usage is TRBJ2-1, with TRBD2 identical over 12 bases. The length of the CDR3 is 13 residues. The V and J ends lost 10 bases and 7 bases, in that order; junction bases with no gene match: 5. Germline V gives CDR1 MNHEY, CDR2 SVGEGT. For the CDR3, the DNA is TGTGCCACTAGCGGGGGGGCTTGGAATGAGCAGTTCTTC. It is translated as CATSGGAWNEQFF.

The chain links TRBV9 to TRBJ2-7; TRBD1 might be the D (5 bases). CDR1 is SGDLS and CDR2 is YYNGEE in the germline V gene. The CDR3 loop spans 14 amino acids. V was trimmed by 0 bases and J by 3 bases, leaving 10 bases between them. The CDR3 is CASSVADTGYEQYF. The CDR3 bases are TGTGCCAGCAGCGTAGCGGACACAGGCTACGAGCAGTACTTC.

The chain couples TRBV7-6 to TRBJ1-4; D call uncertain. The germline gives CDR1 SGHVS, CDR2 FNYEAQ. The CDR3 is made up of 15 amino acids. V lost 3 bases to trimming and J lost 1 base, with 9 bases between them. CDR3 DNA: TGTGCCAGCAGCTTGCGGTCAGAAACTAATGAAAAACTGTTTTTT. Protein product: CASSLRSETNEKLFF.

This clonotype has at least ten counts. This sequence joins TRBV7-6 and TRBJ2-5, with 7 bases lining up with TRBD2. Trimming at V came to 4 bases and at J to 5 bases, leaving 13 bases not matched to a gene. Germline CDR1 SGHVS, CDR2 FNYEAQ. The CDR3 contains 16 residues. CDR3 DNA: TGTGCCAGCAGCTACCCGAAGAAGGGAGGGGACGAGACCCAGTACTTC. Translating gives CASSYPKKGGDETQYF.

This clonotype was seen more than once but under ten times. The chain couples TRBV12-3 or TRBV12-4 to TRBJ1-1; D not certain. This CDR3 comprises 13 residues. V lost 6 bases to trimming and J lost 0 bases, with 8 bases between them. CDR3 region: CASSDQMNTEAFF. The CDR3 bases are TGTGCCAGCAGCGACCAAATGAACACTGAAGCTTTCTTT.

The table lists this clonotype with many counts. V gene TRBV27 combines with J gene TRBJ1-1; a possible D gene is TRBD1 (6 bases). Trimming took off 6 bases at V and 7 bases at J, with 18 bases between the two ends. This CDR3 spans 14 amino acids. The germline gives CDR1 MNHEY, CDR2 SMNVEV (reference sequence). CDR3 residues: CASRLFLQGDEAFF. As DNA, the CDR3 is TGTGCCAGCAGGCTTTTCCTACAGGGTGATGAAGCTTTCTTT.

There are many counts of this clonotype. The CDR3 sequence: CASSSFPLAGTYNEQFF. CDR3 nucleotide sequence: TGTGCCAGCAGCTCCTTCCCACTAGCGGGGACCTACAATGAGCAGTTCTTC. The V call is TRBV7-2, the J call TRBJ2-1; 10 bases are shared with TRBD2. This CDR3 contains 17 residues. Germline V gene lookup returns CDR1 SGHTA and CDR2 FQGNSA. V lost 4 bases, J lost 2 bases, and 8 bases stayed unmatched.

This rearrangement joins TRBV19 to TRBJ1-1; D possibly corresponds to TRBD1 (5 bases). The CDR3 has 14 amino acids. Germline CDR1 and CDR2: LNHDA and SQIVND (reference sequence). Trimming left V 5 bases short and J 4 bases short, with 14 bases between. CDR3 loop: CASSFAGSGTEAFF. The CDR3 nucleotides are TGTGCCAGTAGTTTCGCAGGGAGCGGCACTGAAGCTTTCTTT. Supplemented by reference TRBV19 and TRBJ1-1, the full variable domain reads DGGITQSPKYLFRKEGQNVTLSCEQNLNHDAMYWYRQDPGQGLRLIYYSQIVNDFQKGDIAEGYSVSREKKESFPLTVTSAQKNPTAFYLCASSFAGSGTEAFFGQGTRLTVV.

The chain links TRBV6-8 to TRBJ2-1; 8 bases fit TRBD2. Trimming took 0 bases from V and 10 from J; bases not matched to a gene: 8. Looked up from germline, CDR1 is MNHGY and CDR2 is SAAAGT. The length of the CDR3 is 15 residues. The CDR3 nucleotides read TGTGCCAGCAGTTACTCGACGGGGGGGGCCCGGGAGCAGTTCTTC. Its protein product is CASSYSTGGAREQFF.

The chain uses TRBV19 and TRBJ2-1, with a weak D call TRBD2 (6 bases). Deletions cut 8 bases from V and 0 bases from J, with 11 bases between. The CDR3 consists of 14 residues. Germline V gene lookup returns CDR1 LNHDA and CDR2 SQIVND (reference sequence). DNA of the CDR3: TGTGCCAGTCTCGACGGGAGCTCCTACAATGAGCAGTTCTTC. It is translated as CASLDGSSYNEQFF. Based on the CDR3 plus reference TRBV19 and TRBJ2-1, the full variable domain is DGGITQSPKYLFRKEGQNVTLSCEQNLNHDAMYWYRQDPGQGLRLIYYSQIVNDFQKGDIAEGYSVSREKKESFPLTVTSAQKNPTAFYLCASLDGSSYNEQFFGPGTRLTVL.

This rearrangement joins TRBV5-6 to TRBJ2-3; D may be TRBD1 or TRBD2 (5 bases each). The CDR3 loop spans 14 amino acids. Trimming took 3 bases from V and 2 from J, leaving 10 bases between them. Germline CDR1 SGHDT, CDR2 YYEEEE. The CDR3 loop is CASSWGRPTDTQYF. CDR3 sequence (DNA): TGTGCCAGCAGCTGGGGACGGCCCACAGATACGCAGTATTTT.

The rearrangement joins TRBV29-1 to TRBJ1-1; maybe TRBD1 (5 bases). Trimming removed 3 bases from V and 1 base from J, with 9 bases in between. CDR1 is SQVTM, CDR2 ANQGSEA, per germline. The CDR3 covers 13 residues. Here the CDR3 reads CSVDFTGNTEAFF. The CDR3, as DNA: TGCAGCGTTGATTTTACAGGGAACACTGAAGCTTTCTTT. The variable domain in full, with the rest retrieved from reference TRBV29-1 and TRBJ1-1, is SAVISQKPSRDICQRGTSLTIQCQVDSQVTMMFWYRQQPGQSLTLIATANQGSEATYESGFVIDKFPISRPNLTFSTLTVSNMSPEDSSIYLCSVDFTGNTEAFFGQGTRLTVV.

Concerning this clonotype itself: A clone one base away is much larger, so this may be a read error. The DNA of the CDR3 is TGTGCCAGCAGTGACGACGGGGCGGACTATGAGCAGTTCTTC. Translation: CASSDDGADYEQFF. This rearrangement joins TRBV6-4 to TRBJ2-1; D may match TRBD1 or TRBD2 (5 bases each). Germline CDR1 reads MRHNA; CDR2 reads SNTAGT. Trimming took 2 bases from V and 8 from J, leaving 13 bases between them. The CDR3 covers 14 residues.

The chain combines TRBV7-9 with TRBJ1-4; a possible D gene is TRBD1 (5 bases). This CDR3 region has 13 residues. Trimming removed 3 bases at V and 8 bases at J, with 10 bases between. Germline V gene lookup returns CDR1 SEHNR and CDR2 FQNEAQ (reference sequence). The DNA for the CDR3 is TGTGCCAGCAGCTTCGGGACGCCCGAAAAACTGTTTTTT. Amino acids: CASSFGTPEKLFF.

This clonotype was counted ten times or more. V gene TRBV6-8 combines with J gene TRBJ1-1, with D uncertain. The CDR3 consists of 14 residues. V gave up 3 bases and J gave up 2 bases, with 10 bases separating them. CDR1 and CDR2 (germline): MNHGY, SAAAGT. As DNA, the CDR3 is TGTGCCAGCAGTTATGGAGGCGGCAACACTGAAGCTTTCTTT. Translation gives CASSYGGGNTEAFF.

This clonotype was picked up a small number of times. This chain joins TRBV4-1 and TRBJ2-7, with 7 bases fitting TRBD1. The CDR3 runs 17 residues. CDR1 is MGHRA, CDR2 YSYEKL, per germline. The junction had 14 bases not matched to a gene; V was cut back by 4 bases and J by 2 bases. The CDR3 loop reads CASSLFPGTEPPYEQYF. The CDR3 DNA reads TGCGCCAGCAGCCTCTTCCCCGGGACAGAACCCCCCTACGAGCAGTACTTC.

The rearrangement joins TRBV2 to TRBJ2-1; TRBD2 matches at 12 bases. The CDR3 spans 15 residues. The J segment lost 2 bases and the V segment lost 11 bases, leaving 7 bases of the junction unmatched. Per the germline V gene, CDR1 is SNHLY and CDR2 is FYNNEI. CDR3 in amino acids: CAVLAGGPPYNEQFF. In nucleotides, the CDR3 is TGTGCCGTCCTAGCGGGGGGGCCTCCCTACAATGAGCAGTTCTTC. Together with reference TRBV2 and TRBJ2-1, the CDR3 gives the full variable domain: EPEVTQTPSHQVTQMGQEVILRCVPISNHLYFYWYRQILGQKVEFLVSFYNNEISEKSEIFDDQFSVERPDGSNFTLKIRSTKLEDSAMYFCAVLAGGPPYNEQFFGPGTRLTVL.

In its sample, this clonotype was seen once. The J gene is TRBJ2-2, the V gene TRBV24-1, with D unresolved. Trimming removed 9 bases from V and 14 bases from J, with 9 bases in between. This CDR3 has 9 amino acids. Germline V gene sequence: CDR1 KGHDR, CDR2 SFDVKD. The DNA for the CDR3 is TGTGCCACCCCCCCTTGCCTGTTTTTT. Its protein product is CATPPCLFF.